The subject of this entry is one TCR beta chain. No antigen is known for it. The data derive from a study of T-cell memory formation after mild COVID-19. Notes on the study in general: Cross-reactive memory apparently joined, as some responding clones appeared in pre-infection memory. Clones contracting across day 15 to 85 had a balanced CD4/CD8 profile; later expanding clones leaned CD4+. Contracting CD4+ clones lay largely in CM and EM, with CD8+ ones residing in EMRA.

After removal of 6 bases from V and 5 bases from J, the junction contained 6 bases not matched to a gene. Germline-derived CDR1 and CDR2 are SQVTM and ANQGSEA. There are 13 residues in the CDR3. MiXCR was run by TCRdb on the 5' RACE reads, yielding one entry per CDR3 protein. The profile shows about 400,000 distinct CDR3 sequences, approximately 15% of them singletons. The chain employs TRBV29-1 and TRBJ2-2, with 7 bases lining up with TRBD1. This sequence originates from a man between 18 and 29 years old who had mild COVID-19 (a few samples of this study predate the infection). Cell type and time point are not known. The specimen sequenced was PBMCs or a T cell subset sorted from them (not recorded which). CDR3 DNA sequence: TGCAGCGTCACCGCAGGGGGTACCGGGGAGCTGTTTTTT. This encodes CSVTAGGTGELFF.